Listed below are T cell receptor beta chains from one sample, sequenced in a study of CD8+ T cells in alopecia areata. Sequenced by immunoSEQ multiplex PCR; TCRdb stores in-frame clones only, minus some. The sample consists of 95,000 to 100,000 clones, 50% to 75% of them appearing once. Sequencing was performed on CD8+ T cells sorted from blood, taken at week 4, from a patient treated with tofacitinib. These receptors all come from a human donor with alopecia areata. The CDR3 runs from the conserved cysteine through the conserved F or W. D genes are given only for firm matches. Size values are once, few and many counts, or a class for expanded clones, and some rows have none.

clone size	V gene	CDR3 length	J gene	D gene	CDR3 protein	CDR3 DNA
few	TRBV30	15	TRBJ2-5	TRBD2	CAWNKNGLAEETQYF	TGTGCCTGGAATAAAAACGGACTAGCGGAAGAGACCCAGTACTTC
-	TRBV30	13	TRBJ1-3	-	CAWGANSGNTIYF	TGTGCCTGGGGTGCAAACTCTGGAAACACCATATATTTT
-	TRBV29-1	11	TRBJ2-7	-	CSVEGPIEQYF	TGCAGCGTTGAAGGACCGATCGAGCAGTACTTC
-	TRBV9	14	TRBJ2-3	-	CASSLADDTDTQYF	TGTGCCAGCAGCTTAGCGGACGACACAGATACGCAGTATTTT
-	TRBV28	15	TRBJ2-7	TRBD1	CASSFRGPISYEQYF	TGTGCCAGCAGTTTCAGGGGGCCCATATCCTACGAGCAGTACTTC
few	TRBV5-1	18	TRBJ2-7	TRBD1	CASSAGTGYSLNLDEQYF	TGCGCCAGCAGCGCGGGGACAGGGTACTCACTTAATCTGGACGAGCAGTACTTC
-	TRBV9	18	TRBJ2-1	TRBD2	CASSGGLAATTSYNEQFF	TGTGCCAGCAGCGGGGGACTAGCGGCTACTACCTCCTACAATGAGCAGTTCTTC
-	TRBV4-2	16	TRBJ2-7	-	CASSQEGTGARDEQYF	TGTGCCAGCAGCCAAGAGGGGACCGGGGCACGGGACGAGCAGTACTTC
-	TRBV7-2	12	TRBJ2-2	-	CASSLHWGELFF	TGTGCCAGCAGCTTACATTGGGGGGAGCTGTTTTTT
few	TRBV29-1	11	TRBJ1-1	-	CSVGVFPEAFF	TGCAGCGTAGGGGTTTTCCCTGAAGCTTTCTTT
-	TRBV7-9	13	TRBJ1-4	-	CASSFGGGEKLFF	TGTGCCAGCAGCTTCGGGGGCGGGGAAAAACTGTTTTTT
medium-sized	TRBV4-3	15	TRBJ1-6	TRBD1	CASSQDGEGASPLHF	TGCGCCAGCAGCCAAGATGGAGAGGGGGCTTCACCCCTCCACTTT
few	TRBV29-1	13	TRBJ2-1	-	CSVADAGYNEQFF	TGCAGCGTTGCGGACGCGGGGTACAATGAGCAGTTCTTC
-	TRBV6-5	13	TRBJ1-5	-	CASKAYSNQPQHF	TGTGCCAGCAAAGCCTATAGCAATCAGCCCCAGCATTTT
-	TRBV7-6	15	TRBJ2-2	-	CASSPETSGTGELFF	TGTGCCAGCAGCCCGGAGACTAGTGGCACCGGGGAGCTGTTTTTT
-	TRBV9	15	TRBJ2-5	TRBD2	CASSVSSGDQETQYF	TGTGCCAGCAGCGTCTCTAGCGGGGACCAAGAGACCCAGTACTTC
-	TRBV15	14	TRBJ1-3	-	CATSRGGVGNTIYF	TGTGCCACCAGCAGAGGAGGGGTAGGAAACACCATATATTTT
-	TRBV5-1	13	TRBJ2-7	TRBD1	CASADRGLYEQYF	TGCGCCTCAGCGGACAGGGGGCTCTACGAGCAGTACTTC
few	TRBV15	16	TRBJ2-7	TRBD1	CATRSRPGQGSREQYF	TGTGCCACCAGGTCCCGACCGGGACAGGGGAGTAGGGAGCAGTACTTC
-	TRBV27	15	TRBJ1-2	TRBD1	CASSWGRDRNYGYTF	TGTGCCAGCAGTTGGGGCCGGGACAGAAACTATGGCTACACCTTC
many	TRBV9	18	TRBJ2-1	TRBD1	CASSESNTGGYSYNEQFF	TGTGCCAGCAGCGAGTCCAATACAGGGGGCTACTCCTACAATGAGCAGTTCTTC
-	TRBV5-1	13	TRBJ2-7	-	CASFPGLYYEQYF	TGCGCCAGCTTTCCGGGACTCTACTACGAGCAGTACTTC
-	TRBV27	16	TRBJ1-5	-	CASSLRSRAANQPQHF	TGTGCCAGCAGTTTAAGGAGCAGGGCGGCCAATCAGCCCCAGCATTTT
-	TRBV29-1	15	TRBJ2-2	-	CSVGGGEGYIGELFF	TGCAGCGTTGGTGGGGGCGAAGGGTATATCGGGGAGCTGTTTTTT
-	TRBV5-4	17	TRBJ2-5	TRBD2	CASSLDFGGGNQETQYF	TGTGCCAGCAGCTTGGACTTCGGCGGGGGGAACCAAGAGACCCAGTACTTC
few	TRBV2	15	TRBJ1-4	-	CASSDRGEVGEKLFF	TGTGCCAGCAGTGACAGGGGAGAAGTAGGTGAAAAACTGTTTTTT
-	TRBV11-2	13	TRBJ2-7	-	CASSLGQSYEQYF	TGTGCCAGCAGCTTGGGACAATCCTACGAGCAGTACTTC
few	TRBV7-9	16	TRBJ2-3	-	CASSSRDQRGGDTQYF	TGTGCCAGCAGCTCCCGGGACCAGAGGGGGGGAGATACGCAGTATTTT
-	TRBV5-6	15	TRBJ2-1	-	CASSLQIASYNEQFF	TGTGCCAGCAGCTTACAGATAGCCTCCTACAATGAGCAGTTCTTC
few	TRBV5-1	12	TRBJ2-7	-	CASSGQRYEQYF	TGCGCCAGCAGCGGGCAGCGCTACGAGCAGTACTTC
-	TRBV6-1	15	TRBJ1-3	-	CASSEAAASGNTIYF	TGTGCCAGCAGTGAAGCGGCAGCCAGTGGAAACACCATATATTTT
-	TRBV6-5	13	TRBJ2-7	TRBD2	CASGLAGGDEQYF	TGTGCCAGCGGGTTAGCGGGGGGCGACGAGCAGTACTTC
-	TRBV13	15	TRBJ2-7	TRBD1	CASSLAGQGFYEQYF	TGTGCCAGCAGCTTAGCTGGACAGGGGTTCTACGAGCAGTACTTC
many	TRBV5-4	14	TRBJ2-2	-	CASSGDSNTGELFF	TGTGCCAGCAGCGGCGACTCGAACACCGGGGAGCTGTTTTTT
-	TRBV9	15	TRBJ2-5	TRBD2	CASTTSGRSGETQYF	TGTGCCAGCACGACTAGCGGGAGGAGTGGAGAGACCCAGTACTTC